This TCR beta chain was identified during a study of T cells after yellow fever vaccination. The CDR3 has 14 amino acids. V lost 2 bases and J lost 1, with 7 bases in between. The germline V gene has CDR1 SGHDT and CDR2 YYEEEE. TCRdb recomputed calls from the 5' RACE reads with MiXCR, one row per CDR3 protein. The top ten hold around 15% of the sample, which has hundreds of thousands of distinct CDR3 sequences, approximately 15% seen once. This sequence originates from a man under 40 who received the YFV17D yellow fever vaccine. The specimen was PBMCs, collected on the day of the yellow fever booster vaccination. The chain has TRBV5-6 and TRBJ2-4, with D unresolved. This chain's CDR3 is CASSFIRAKNIQYF. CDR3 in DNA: TGTGCCAGCAGCTTCATTCGGGCCAAAAACATTCAGTACTTC.